The source of this T cell receptor (beta chain) is a study of T-cell memory formation after mild COVID-19. Study details: Largely, the TCR clusters proved donor specific. The study's findings and limits: Clones that contracted from day 15 to 85 were balanced CD4/CD8, while later expanders leaned CD4+. Among contracting clones, CD4+ were mainly CM/EM and CD8+ enriched in EMRA.

To note about this clonotype: What it binds is unknown.

TCRdb used MiXCR to reprocess the 5' RACE reads, holding one entry per CDR3 protein. The table records some 310,000 distinct CDR3 sequences, 20% to 25% of them present only once. Trimming took 6 bases from V and 6 from J; bases not matched to a gene: 9. This CDR3 is built from 13 residues. The germline V gene has CDR1 DFQATT and CDR2 SNEGSKA (reference sequence). The V gene is TRBV20-1, the J gene TRBJ1-2; 8 nucleotides align to TRBD1. The sample comprised PBMCs or a T cell subset sorted from them (not recorded which). The source is a man younger than 35 who had mild COVID-19 (a few samples of this study predate the infection). Cell type and time point are not known. The CDR3 DNA reads as TGCAGTGCCGTCTTCTACAGGGGGAATGGCTACACCTTC. Protein sequence: CSAVFYRGNGYTF.